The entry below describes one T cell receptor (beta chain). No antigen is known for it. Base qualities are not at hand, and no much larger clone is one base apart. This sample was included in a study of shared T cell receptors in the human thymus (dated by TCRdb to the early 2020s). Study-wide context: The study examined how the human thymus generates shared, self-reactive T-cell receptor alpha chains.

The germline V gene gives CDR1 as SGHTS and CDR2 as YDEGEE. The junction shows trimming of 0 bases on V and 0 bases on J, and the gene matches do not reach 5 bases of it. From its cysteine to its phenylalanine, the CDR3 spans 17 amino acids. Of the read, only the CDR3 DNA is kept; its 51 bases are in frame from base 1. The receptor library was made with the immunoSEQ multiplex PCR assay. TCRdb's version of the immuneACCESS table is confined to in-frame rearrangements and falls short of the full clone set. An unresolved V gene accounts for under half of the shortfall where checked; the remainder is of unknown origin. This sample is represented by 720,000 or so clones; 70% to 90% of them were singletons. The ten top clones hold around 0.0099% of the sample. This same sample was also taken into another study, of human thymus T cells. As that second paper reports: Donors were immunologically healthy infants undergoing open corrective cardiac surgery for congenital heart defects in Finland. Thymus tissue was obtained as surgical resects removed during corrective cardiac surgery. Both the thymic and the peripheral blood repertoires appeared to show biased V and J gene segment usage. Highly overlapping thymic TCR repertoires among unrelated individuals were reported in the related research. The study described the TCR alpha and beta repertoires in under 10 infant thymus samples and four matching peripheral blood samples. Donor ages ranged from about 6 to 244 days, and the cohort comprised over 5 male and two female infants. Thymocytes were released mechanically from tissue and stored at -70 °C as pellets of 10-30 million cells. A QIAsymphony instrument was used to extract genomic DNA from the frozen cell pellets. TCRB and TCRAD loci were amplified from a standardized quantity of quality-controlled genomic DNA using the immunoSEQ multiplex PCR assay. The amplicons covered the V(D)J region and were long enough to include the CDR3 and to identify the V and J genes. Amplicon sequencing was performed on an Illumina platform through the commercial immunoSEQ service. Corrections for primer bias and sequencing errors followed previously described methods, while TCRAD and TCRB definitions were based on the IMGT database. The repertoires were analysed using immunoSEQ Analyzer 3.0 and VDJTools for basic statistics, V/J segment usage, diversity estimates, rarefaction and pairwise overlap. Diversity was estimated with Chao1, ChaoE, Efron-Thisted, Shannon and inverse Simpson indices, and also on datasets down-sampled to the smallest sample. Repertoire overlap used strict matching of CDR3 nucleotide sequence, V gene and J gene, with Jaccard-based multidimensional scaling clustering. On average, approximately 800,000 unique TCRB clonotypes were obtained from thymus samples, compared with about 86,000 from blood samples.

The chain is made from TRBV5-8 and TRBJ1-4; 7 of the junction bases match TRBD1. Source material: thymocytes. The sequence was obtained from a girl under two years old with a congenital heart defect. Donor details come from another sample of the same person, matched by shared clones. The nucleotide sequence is TGTGCCAGCAGCTTGGGACAGGGAGAGTCAACTAATGAAAAACTGTTTTTT. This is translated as CASSLGQGESTNEKLFF.